The sample holds a few counts of the clone carrying this T cell receptor (beta chain). Its cognate antigen is unknown. Using unique molecular identifiers, the investigators prepared the TCRbeta library. TCRdb analysed the PCR reads with MiXCR anew, one entry per CDR3 protein. Of approximately 1,000,000 distinct CDR3 sequences detected, roughly 29% appear once; the ten largest clones hold 28%. This entry comes from a study of T-cell reconstitution after alpha-beta-depleted transplantation in children. V was clipped by 1 base and J by 2 bases, with 10 bases between them. Looked up from germline, CDR1 is SGHRS and CDR2 is YFSETQ. The CDR3 runs 14 residues. General study findings and limits: Surviving recipient T cells and thymic progenitors produced the high day-60 TCRbeta diversity seen in some patients.

This receptor was taken from a boy in the first two years of life who had a stem cell transplant for SCID, so the T cells may come from the graft donor. The starting material was PBMCs, mostly from graft donor cells, obtained 360 days after TCRalphabeta/CD19-depleted stem cell transplant. The chain carries TRBV5-1 and TRBJ2-7; a possible D gene is TRBD2 (6 bases). CDR3 DNA sequence: TGCGCCAGCAGCTTGTATGGGGGGACCTACGAGCAGTACTTC. It translates to CASSLYGGTYEQYF.